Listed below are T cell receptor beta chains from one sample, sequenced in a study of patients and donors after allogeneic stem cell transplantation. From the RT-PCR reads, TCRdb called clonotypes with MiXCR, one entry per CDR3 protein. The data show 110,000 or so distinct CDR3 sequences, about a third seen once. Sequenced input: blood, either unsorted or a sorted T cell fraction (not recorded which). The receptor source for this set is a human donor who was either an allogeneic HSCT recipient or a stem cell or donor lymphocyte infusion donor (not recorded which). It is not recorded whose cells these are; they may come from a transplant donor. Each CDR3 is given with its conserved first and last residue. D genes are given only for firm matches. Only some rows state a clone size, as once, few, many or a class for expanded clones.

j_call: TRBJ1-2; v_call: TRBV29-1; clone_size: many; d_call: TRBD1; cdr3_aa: CSTTRTGGSNYGYTF; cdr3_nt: TGCAGCACGACCAGGACAGGGGGCAGCAACTATGGCTACACCTTC
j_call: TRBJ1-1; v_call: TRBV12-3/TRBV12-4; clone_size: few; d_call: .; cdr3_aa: CASSLYRVGTEAFF; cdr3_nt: TGTGCCAGCAGCTTGTACAGGGTAGGGACTGAAGCTTTCTTT
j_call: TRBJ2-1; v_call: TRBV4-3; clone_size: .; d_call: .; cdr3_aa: CASSPSARRYNEQFF; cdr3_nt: TGCGCCAGCAGCCCCTCCGCCCGACGATACAATGAGCAGTTCTTC
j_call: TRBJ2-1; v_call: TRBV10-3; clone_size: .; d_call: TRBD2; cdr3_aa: CAISAAGGPFNEQFF; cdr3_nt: TGTGCCATCAGCGCTGCGGGAGGGCCTTTCAATGAGCAGTTCTTC
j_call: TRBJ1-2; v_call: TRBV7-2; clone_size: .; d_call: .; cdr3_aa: CASSLLRPSNYGYTF; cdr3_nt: TGTGCCAGCAGCTTATTAAGACCGTCTAACTATGGCTACACCTTC
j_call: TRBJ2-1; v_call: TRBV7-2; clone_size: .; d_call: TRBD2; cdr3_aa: CASRTTSGLYNEQFF; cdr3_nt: TGTGCCAGCAGGACGACTAGCGGGCTTTACAATGAGCAGTTCTTC
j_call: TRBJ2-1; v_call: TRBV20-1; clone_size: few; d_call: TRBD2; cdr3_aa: CSARGRTSGRNEQFF; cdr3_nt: TGCAGTGCTAGAGGCAGGACTAGCGGTAGGAATGAGCAGTTCTTC
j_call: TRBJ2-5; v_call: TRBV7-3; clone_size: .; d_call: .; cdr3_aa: CASSLNGETQYF; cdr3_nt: TGTGCCAGCAGCTTGAACGGAGAGACCCAGTACTTC
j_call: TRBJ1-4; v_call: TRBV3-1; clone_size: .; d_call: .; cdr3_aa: CASSQHRNEKLFF; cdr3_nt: TGTGCCAGCAGCCAACACAGGAATGAAAAACTGTTTTTT
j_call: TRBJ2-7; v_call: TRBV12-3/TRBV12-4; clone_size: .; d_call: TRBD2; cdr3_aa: CASSPNRWLAGPSSYEQYF; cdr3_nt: TGTGCCAGCAGCCCCAACCGGTGGCTAGCGGGCCCAAGCTCCTACGAGCAGTACTTC
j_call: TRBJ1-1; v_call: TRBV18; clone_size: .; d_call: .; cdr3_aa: CASSPGVNTEAFF; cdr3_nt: TGTGCCAGCTCACCTGGGGTGAACACTGAAGCTTTCTTT
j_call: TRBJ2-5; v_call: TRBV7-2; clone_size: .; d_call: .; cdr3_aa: CASSFFGRGETQYF; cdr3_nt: TGTGCCAGCAGCTTCTTCGGTAGAGGAGAGACCCAGTACTTC
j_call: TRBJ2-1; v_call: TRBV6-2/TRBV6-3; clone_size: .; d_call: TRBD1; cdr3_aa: CASSGQGVEQFF; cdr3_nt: TGTGCCAGCAGTGGACAGGGAGTTGAGCAGTTCTTC
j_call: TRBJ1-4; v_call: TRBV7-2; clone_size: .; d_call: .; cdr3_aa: CASSLRYDEKLFF; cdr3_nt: TGTGCCAGCAGCTTACGTTACGATGAAAAACTGTTTTTT
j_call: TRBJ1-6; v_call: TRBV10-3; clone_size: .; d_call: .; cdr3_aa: CAISVENNSPLHF; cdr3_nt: TGTGCCATCAGTGTGGAGAATAATTCACCCCTCCACTTT
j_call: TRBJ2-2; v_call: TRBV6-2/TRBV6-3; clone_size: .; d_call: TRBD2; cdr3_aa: CASRASGRVGGELFF; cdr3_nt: TGTGCCAGCAGAGCTAGCGGGAGGGTCGGCGGGGAGCTGTTTTTT
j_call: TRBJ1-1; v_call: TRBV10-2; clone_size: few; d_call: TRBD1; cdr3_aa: CASRKGQTNTEAFF; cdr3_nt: TGCGCCAGCAGGAAGGGACAGACGAACACTGAAGCTTTCTTT
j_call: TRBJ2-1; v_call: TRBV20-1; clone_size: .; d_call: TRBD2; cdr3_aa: CSASSAGIFSSYNEQFF; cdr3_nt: TGCAGTGCTAGCTCAGCGGGAATTTTCAGCTCCTACAATGAGCAGTTCTTC
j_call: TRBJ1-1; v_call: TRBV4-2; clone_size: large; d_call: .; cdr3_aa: CASSQEGGYALNTEAFF; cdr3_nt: TGTGCCAGCAGCCAAGAAGGAGGGTACGCTTTGAACACTGAAGCTTTCTTT
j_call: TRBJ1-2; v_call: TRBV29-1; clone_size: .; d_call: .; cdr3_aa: CSAVSNYGYTF; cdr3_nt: TGCAGCGCTGTGTCCAACTATGGCTACACCTTC
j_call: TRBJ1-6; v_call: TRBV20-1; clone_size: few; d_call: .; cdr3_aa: CSARIQVPNSPLHF; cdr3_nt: TGCAGTGCTAGAATCCAGGTTCCAAATTCACCCCTCCACTTT
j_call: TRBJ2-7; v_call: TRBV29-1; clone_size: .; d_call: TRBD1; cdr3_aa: CSVGLTGGSYEQYF; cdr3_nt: TGCAGCGTGGGACTGACAGGGGGCAGCTACGAGCAGTACTTC
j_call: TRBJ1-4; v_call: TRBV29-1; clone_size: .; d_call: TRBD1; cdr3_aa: CSALDRGNDKLFF; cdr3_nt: TGCAGCGCCTTGGACAGGGGAAATGATAAACTGTTTTTT
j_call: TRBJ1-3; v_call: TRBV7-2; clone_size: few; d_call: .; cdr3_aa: CASSSMAGDGNTIYF; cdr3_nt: TGTGCCAGCAGCTCCATGGCAGGGGATGGAAACACCATATATTTT
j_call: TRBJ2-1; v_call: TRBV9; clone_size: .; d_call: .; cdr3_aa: CASSVDYNEQFF; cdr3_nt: TGTGCCAGCAGCGTGGATTACAATGAGCAGTTCTTC
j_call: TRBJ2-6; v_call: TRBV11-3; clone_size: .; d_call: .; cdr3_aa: CASSLDGFWANVLTF; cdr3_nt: TGTGCCAGCAGCTTAGATGGTTTTTGGGCCAACGTCCTGACTTTC
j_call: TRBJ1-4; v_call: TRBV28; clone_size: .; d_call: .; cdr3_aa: CASSPPGVGLKDEKLFF; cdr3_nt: TGTGCCAGCAGCCCGCCAGGGGTGGGGTTGAAGGATGAAAAACTGTTTTTT
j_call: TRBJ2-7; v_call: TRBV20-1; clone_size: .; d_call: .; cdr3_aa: CSARLATFEQYF; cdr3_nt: TGCAGTGCTAGACTAGCCACATTCGAGCAGTACTTC
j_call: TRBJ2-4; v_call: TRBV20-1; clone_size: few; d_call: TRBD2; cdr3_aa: CSAILRTSGSRAKNIQYF; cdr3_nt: TGCAGTGCTATCTTACGGACTAGCGGGAGTAGGGCCAAAAACATTCAGTACTTC
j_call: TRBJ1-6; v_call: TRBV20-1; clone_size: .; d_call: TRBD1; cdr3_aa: CSDRRTGTGASPLHF; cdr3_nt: TGCAGTGATAGAAGAACCGGGACAGGGGCATCACCCCTCCACTTT
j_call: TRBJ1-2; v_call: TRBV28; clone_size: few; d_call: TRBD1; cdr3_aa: CASSTDRDYGYTF; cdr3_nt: TGTGCCAGCAGCACGGACAGGGACTATGGCTACACCTTC
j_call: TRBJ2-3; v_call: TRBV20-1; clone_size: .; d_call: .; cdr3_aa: CSAGPEADTQYF; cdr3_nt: TGCAGTGCTGGCCCAGAGGCAGATACGCAGTATTTT
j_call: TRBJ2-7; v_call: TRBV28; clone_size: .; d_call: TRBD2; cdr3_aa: CASSLGGVEQYF; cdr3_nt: TGTGCCAGCTCCCTTGGGGGGGTCGAGCAGTACTTC
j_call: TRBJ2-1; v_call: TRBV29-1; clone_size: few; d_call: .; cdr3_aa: CSVLSVGPYNEQFF; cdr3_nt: TGCAGCGTTCTCTCCGTTGGGCCCTACAATGAGCAGTTCTTC
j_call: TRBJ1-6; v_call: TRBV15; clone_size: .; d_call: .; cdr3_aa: CATSRDMEASPLHF; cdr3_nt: TGTGCCACCAGCAGAGACATGGAGGCTTCACCCCTCCACTTT
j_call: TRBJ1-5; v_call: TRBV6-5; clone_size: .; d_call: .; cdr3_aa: CASSYSKGNQPQHF; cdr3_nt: TGTGCCAGCAGTTACTCGAAGGGAAATCAGCCCCAGCATTTT
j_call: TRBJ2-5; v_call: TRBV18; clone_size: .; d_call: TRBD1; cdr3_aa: CASSPIQGKEETQYF; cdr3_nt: TGTGCCAGCTCACCGATACAGGGGAAAGAAGAGACCCAGTACTTC
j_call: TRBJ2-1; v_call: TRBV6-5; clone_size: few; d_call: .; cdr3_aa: CASLPKLSEQFF; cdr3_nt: TGTGCCAGCCTTCCGAAGCTTTCTGAGCAGTTCTTC
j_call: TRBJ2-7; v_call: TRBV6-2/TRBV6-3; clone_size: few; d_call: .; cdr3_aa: CASSYSSYEQYF; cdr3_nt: TGTGCCAGCAGTTACTCGAGCTACGAGCAGTACTTC
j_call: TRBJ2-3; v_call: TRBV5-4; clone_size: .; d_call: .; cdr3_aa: CASSSDLMRRRGTQYF; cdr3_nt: TGTGCCAGCAGCTCTGACCTTATGCGACGCAGAGGTACGCAGTATTTT
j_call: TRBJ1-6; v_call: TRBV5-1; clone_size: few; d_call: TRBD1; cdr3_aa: CASSSKGGQGSPLHF; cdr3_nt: TGCGCCAGCAGCTCCAAAGGCGGACAGGGGTCACCCCTCCACTTT
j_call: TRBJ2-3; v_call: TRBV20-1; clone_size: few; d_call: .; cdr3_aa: CSARELGSGTDTQYF; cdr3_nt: TGCAGTGCTAGGGAACTCGGGAGTGGCACAGATACGCAGTATTTT
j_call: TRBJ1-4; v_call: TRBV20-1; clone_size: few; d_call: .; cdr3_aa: CSATIDRNEKLFF; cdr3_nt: TGCAGTGCTACGATCGACAGGAATGAAAAACTGTTTTTT
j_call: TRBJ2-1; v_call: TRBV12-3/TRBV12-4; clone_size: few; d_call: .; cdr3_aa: CASTLGGRYNEQFF; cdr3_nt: TGTGCCAGCACCCTGGGGGGGCGCTACAATGAGCAGTTCTTC
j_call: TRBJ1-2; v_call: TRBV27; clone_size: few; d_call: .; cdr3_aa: CASSLSMGYGYTF; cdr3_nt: TGTGCCAGCAGTTTATCCATGGGATACGGCTACACCTTC
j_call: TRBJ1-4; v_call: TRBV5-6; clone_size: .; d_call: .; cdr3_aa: CASGVKGHTATNEKLFF; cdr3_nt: TGTGCCAGCGGGGTGAAAGGACATACTGCAACTAATGAAAAACTGTTTTTT
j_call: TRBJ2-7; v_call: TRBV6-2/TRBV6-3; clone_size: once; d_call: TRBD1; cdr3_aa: CASSRWTGTREQYF; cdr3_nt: TGTGCCAGCAGTCGATGGACAGGGACGCGCGAGCAGTACTTC
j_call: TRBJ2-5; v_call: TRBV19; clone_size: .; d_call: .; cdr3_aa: CASAGTSGETQYF; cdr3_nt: TGTGCCAGTGCCGGAACAAGTGGGGAGACCCAGTACTTC
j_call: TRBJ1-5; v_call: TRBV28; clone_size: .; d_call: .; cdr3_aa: CASSQWTSYSNQPQHF; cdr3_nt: TGTGCCAGCAGTCAATGGACAAGCTATAGCAATCAGCCCCAGCATTTT
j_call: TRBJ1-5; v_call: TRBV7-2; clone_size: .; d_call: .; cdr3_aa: CASSLDRLNQPQHF; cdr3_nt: TGTGCCAGCAGCTTAGACAGGCTCAATCAGCCCCAGCATTTT
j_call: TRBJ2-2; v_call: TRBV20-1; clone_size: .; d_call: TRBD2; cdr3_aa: CSARTSGAPGELFF; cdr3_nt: TGCAGTGCTAGGACTAGCGGGGCCCCCGGGGAGCTGTTTTTT
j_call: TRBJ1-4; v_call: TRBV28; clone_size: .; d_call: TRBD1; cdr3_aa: CASSLGQVATNEKLFF; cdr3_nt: TGTGCCAGCAGTTTAGGACAGGTCGCAACTAATGAAAAACTGTTTTTT
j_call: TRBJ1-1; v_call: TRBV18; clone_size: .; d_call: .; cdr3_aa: CASSPGLLNTEAFF; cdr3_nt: TGTGCCAGCTCCCCAGGTCTTTTGAACACTGAAGCTTTCTTT
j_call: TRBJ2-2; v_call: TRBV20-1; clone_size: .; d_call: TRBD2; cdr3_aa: CSATAGATGELFF; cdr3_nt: TGCAGTGCAACAGCGGGAGCCACCGGGGAGCTGTTTTTT
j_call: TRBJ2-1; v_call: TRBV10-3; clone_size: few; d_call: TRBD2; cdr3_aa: CAISKGLAGNNEQFF; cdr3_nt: TGTGCCATCAGCAAAGGACTAGCGGGAAACAATGAGCAGTTCTTC